This T cell receptor beta chain was identified during a study of identical twins. Through template switching, a universal primer site was introduced, and the cDNA contained unique molecular identifiers. TCRdb reanalysed the 5' RACE reads using MiXCR and keeps one entry per CDR3 protein. The sample lists 450,000 or so distinct CDR3 sequences; approximately 15% were seen once. CDR3 size: 13 residues. Germline loops: CDR1 LNHNV, CDR2 YYDKDF (reference sequence). J gave up 10 bases and V 0 bases, and 4 bases lay outside the gene matches. A few counts support this clonotype. Its target is not known. General observations from the study: Out-of-frame alpha sequences shared by twins showed excess low generation probability. Among monozygotic twins, out-of-frame TCR alpha sharing exceeded what models predicted.

The sample also formed part of further work on yellow fever vaccine responses in identical twins.

The rearrangement joins TRBV15 to TRBJ2-3; TRBD2 matches at 7 bases. The source is a woman aged 18 to 35 in good health. The sequenced sample consisted of CD4+ T cells sorted from blood. Here the CDR3 DNA reads TGTGCCACCAGCAGAGATTCGAGCGGGGCGCAGTATTTT. It codes for CATSRDSSGAQYF.